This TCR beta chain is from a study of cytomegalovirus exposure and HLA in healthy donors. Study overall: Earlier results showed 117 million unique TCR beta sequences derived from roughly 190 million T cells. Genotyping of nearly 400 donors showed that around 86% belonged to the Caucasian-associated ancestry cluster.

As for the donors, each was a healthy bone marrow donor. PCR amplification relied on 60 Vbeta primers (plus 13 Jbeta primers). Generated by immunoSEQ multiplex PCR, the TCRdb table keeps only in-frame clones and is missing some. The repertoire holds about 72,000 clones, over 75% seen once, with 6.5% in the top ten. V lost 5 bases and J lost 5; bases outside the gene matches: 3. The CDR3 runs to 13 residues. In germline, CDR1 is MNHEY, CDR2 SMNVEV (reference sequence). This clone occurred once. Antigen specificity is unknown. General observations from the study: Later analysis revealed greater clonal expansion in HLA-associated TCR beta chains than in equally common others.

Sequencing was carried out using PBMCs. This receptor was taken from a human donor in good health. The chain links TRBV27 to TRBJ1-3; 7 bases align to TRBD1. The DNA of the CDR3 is TGTGCCAGCAGTCCACAGGGGAGAAACACCATATATTTT. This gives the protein CASSPQGRNTIYF.